Below are 17 T cell receptor beta chains sequenced from a single sample in a study of beta chain features in type 1 diabetes. Study-wide results and limits: Among all four CD4+ subsets, Type 1 diabetes patients had TCRB CDR3s that were moderately but significantly shorter.

These receptors are not linked to any known antigen. Since all of the isolated RNA was reverse transcribed, expressed TCRB transcripts were what got sequenced. Produced via immunoSEQ multiplex PCR; TCRdb's table is partial and in-frame only. The sample holds 150,000 or so clones; roughly 60% are singletons and the top ten take 0.08% to 0.1%. Specimen: naive CD4+ T cells from blood. The receptors derive from a man aged 25-40 years with type 1 diabetes.

In its sample, this clone was seen a few times. CDR3 loop: CAWSQAGRTTDTQYF. DNA for the CDR3: TGTGCCTGGAGTCAAGCGGGACGGACGACAGATACGCAGTATTTT. This sequence joins TRBV30 and TRBJ2-3; 7 positions match TRBD2. V was clipped by 2 bases and J by 3 bases; unmatched bases: 8. CDR1 and CDR2 from the germline V gene are GTSNPN and SVGIG (reference sequence). This CDR3 contains 15 residues.

The V and J genes are TRBV29-1 and TRBJ2-5; no reliable D call. The CDR3 sequence is 13 residues long. V was trimmed by 3 bases and J by 5 bases, leaving 13 bases between them. The germline CDR1 and CDR2 sequences are SQVTM and ANQGSEA. The CDR3 sequence: CSVEWPVRETQYF. The CDR3 DNA reads as TGCAGCGTTGAGTGGCCAGTCAGGGAGACCCAGTACTTC.

This clone was seen a few times. The rearrangement links TRBV7-2 to TRBJ2-2; D call uncertain. Trimming took off 5 bases at V and 1 base at J, with 11 bases between the two ends. The CDR3 is 15 residues long. The germline CDR1 and CDR2 sequences are SGHTA and FQGNSA. The CDR3 loop reads CASSPRPLNTGELFF. The DNA for the CDR3 is TGTGCCAGCAGCCCTCGACCCTTGAACACCGGGGAGCTGTTTTTT.

The table lists this clone with a few counts. The CDR3 nucleotides read TGTGCCAGCAGCTTAAGCAGGGTCAAAGAGACCCAGTACTTC. Its translation: CASSLSRVKETQYF. This chain uses TRBV7-2 with TRBJ2-5, with a possible D match to TRBD1 (5 bases). The CDR3 is 14 amino acids. V was pared by 2 bases and J by 3 bases, with 10 bases between. CDR1 is SGHTA and CDR2 is FQGNSA in the germline V gene.

This clone appeared a few times. V usage is TRBV21-1 and J usage is TRBJ2-7; TRBD1 reflects the table's D call only, with no check against the DNA. TRBV21-1 is an annotated pseudogene. The CDR3 is 15 residues long. In DNA, the CDR3 is TGTGCCAGCAGCAAAGAGAATGCAGGGGGCTACGAGCAGTACTTC. This gives the protein CASSKENAGGYEQYF.

The gene calls are TRBV5-6 and TRBJ2-1, with a tentative D call TRBD2 (5 bases). Germline loops: CDR1 SGHDT, CDR2 YYEEEE. The germline V and J ends were trimmed by 4 bases and 0 bases, with 17 bases remaining between them. CDR3 length: 17 residues. The CDR3 DNA reads as TGTGCCAGCAGCCATTTGGGAGACTCGGGCTCCTACAATGAGCAGTTCTTC. Amino acids: CASSHLGDSGSYNEQFF.

This clone was counted only a few times. The sample holds other DNA sequences that translate to the same CDR3. The rearrangement uses TRBV18 and TRBJ2-7, with a possible D match to TRBD1 (6 bases). Germline-derived CDR1 and CDR2 are KGHSH and LQKENI. Trimming pared 3 bases from V and 2 bases from J, leaving 8 bases between. There are 13 residues in the CDR3. The CDR3 DNA follows: TGTGCCAGCTCACCGGGACAAACCTACGAGCAGTACTTC. This sequence encodes CASSPGQTYEQYF.

This clone has just a few counts. The rearrangement joins TRBV25-1 to TRBJ2-7, with D tentatively TRBD1 or TRBD2 (5 bases each). Trimming shortened V by 7 bases and J by 7 bases, and 20 bases separated the two germline ends. In germline, CDR1 is MGHDK, CDR2 SYGVNS. There are 14 residues in the CDR3. The CDR3 protein is CASTNTGELGEQYF. CDR3 DNA: TGTGCCAGCACTAACACAGGAGAACTAGGGGAGCAGTACTTC.

CDR3: CASSRGLSTGVQYF. The DNA for the CDR3 is TGTGCCAGCAGCCGTGGACTATCAACTGGGGTCCAGTACTTC. J is TRBJ2-5 and V is TRBV9, with D perhaps matching TRBD2 (6 bases). V dropped 4 bases and J dropped 10 bases, with 20 bases sitting between them. CDR3 size: 14 residues. CDR1 is SGDLS and CDR2 is YYNGEE in the germline V gene.

The sample holds a few counts of this clone. The rearrangement uses TRBV13 and TRBJ2-3, with D perhaps assigned TRBD1 or TRBD2 (6 bases each). The germline V gene encodes CDR1 PRHDT and CDR2 FYEKMQ (reference sequence). The CDR3 is 16 residues long. V dropped 0 bases and J dropped 1 base, with 11 bases sitting between them. The CDR3 DNA reads TGTGCCAGCAGCTTAGGTTCGGGGGCTGGCACAGATACGCAGTATTTT. Protein sequence: CASSLGSGAGTDTQYF.

The chain employs TRBV29-1 and TRBJ1-1, with 8 nucleotides matching TRBD1. J was trimmed by 8 bases and V by 2 bases; bases with no gene match: 10. Germline assignment: CDR1 SQVTM and CDR2 ANQGSEA. This CDR3 comprises 14 residues. CDR3 in DNA: TGCAGCGTTGAACCGGACAGGGCGCCTCGGGAAGCTTTCTTT. It yields the protein CSVEPDRAPREAFF.

The gene calls are TRBV11-2 and TRBJ2-5; the match to TRBD2 covers 9 bases. V was clipped by 2 bases and J by 4 bases; unmatched bases: 5. The CDR3 contains 15 residues. CDR1 and CDR2 from the germline V gene are SGHAT and FQNNGV. The DNA for the CDR3 is TGTGCCAGCAGCTTACTTAGCGGGGGAACAGAGACCCAGTACTTC. Protein sequence: CASSLLSGGTETQYF.

In this sample, this clone turned up a few times. This chain connects TRBV30 to TRBJ2-1; TRBD2 matches at 8 bases. CDR1 and CDR2 (germline): GTSNPN, SVGIG (reference sequence). The J segment lost 6 bases and the V segment lost 4 bases, leaving 8 bases of the junction unmatched. The CDR3 loop spans 14 amino acids. The CDR3 DNA follows: TGTGCCTGGATTTCCGGGGGGGCCCCCAATGAGCAGTTCTTC. This encodes CAWISGGAPNEQFF.

The chain couples TRBV15 to TRBJ2-5; tentatively, D is TRBD1 or TRBD2 (5 bases each). The CDR3 is 16 residues long. Trimming left V 0 bases short and J 2 bases short, with 13 bases between. Germline V gene data show CDR1 as LNHNV and CDR2 as YYDKDF (reference sequence). Here the CDR3 reads CATSREGVAQQETQYF. Written as DNA, the CDR3 is TGTGCCACCAGCAGAGAGGGGGTCGCACAACAAGAGACCCAGTACTTC.

This clone occurred a few times. V gene TRBV30 combines with J gene TRBJ2-5, with 11 bases aligning to TRBD1. This CDR3 contains 14 residues. The V and J ends lost 3 bases and 5 bases, in that order; junction bases with no gene match: 5. Germline CDR1 GTSNPN, CDR2 SVGIG (reference sequence). The CDR3 DNA reads TGTGCCTGGAGGAGGACAGGGGGCCCTGAGACCCAGTACTTC. Its translation: CAWRRTGGPETQYF.

The rearrangement uses TRBV7-2 and TRBJ2-1, with D possibly being TRBD2 (6 bases). The CDR3 runs to 13 residues. From germline, CDR1 is SGHTA and CDR2 FQGNSA. V lost 7 bases to trimming and J lost 6 bases, with 13 bases between them. CDR3: CASTPRRGNEQFF. CDR3 sequence (DNA): TGTGCCAGCACCCCCCGGAGGGGCAATGAGCAGTTCTTC.

This clone came up a few times. Other DNA variants within this sample encode the same CDR3. This rearrangement joins TRBV30 to TRBJ2-3, with D possibly being TRBD1 or TRBD2 (5 bases each). The CDR3 loop spans 12 amino acids. The V gene's germline CDR1 is GTSNPN and CDR2 SVGIG (reference sequence). Trimming removed 0 bases from V and 5 bases from J, with 6 bases in between. CDR3 sequence reads: CAWSVGGDTQYF. For the CDR3, the DNA is TGTGCCTGGAGTGTTGGGGGAGATACGCAGTATTTT.